A selection of T cell receptor beta chains follows, all from one sample in a study of CD8 T cells in Susac syndrome. Using its own MiXCR run on the immunoSEQ multiplex PCR reads, TCRdb lists one record per CDR3 protein. There are 100,000 to 150,000 distinct CDR3 sequences in the sample; around 94% occur only once, and 0.28% lies in the top ten. The sample taken for sequencing was CD8+ T cells from PBMCs. Receptors were obtained from a human donor with Susac syndrome. Both conserved end residues are part of each CDR3. A D gene is named only where the DNA matches it firmly. A clone size is listed for some rows: how often the clone was seen (once, few, many), or a class if it is expanded.

.,.,TRBJ2-7,TRBV9,CASSTYPTGRYEQYF,TGTGCCAGCAGCACTTACCCTACAGGTAGATACGAGCAGTACTTC
.,.,TRBJ2-5,TRBV11-2,CASSHSPGNQETQYF,TGTGCCAGCAGCCACTCACCGGGGAACCAAGAGACCCAGTACTTC
.,.,TRBJ2-4,TRBV6-2/TRBV6-3,CASSNTGTKNIQYF,TGTGCCAGCAGCAATACGGGAACCAAAAACATTCAGTACTTC
.,.,TRBJ1-1,TRBV29-1,CSPRLQNTEAFF,TGCAGCCCCCGACTGCAGAACACTGAAGCTTTCTTT
.,.,TRBJ1-5,TRBV18,CASSPRGESQPQHF,TGTGCCAGCTCACCACGGGGGGAGAGCCAGCCCCAGCATTTT
.,TRBD2,TRBJ2-1,TRBV4-1,CASSHASGGAGNEQFF,TGCGCCAGCAGCCACGCCAGCGGGGGGGCCGGTAATGAGCAGTTCTTC
.,TRBD1,TRBJ1-5,TRBV7-6,CASSDRGGQPQHF,TGTGCCAGCAGCGACAGGGGGGGCCAGCCCCAGCATTTT
.,TRBD2,TRBJ2-5,TRBV4-1,CASSQGRLAGGKETQYF,TGCGCCAGCAGCCAAGGTCGACTAGCGGGGGGGAAAGAGACCCAGTACTTC
.,TRBD1,TRBJ1-2,TRBV9,CASSVDTGGPSGYTF,TGTGCCAGCAGCGTGGATACAGGGGGCCCTTCTGGCTACACCTTC
.,.,TRBJ2-1,TRBV15,CATSGRHGYNEQFF,TGTGCCACCAGCGGTCGACACGGCTACAATGAGCAGTTCTTC
.,.,TRBJ2-7,TRBV7-8,CASSPEPYEQYF,TGTGCCAGCAGCCCGGAACCTTACGAGCAGTACTTC
few,.,TRBJ1-1,TRBV29-1,CSVVWGTEAFF,TGCAGCGTTGTTTGGGGGACTGAAGCTTTCTTT
.,.,TRBJ1-4,TRBV25-1,CASSRAHEKLFF,TGTGCCAGCAGCAGGGCCCATGAAAAACTGTTTTTT
.,.,TRBJ2-1,TRBV27,CASSLSSFGNEQFF,TGTGCCAGCAGTTTATCTTCATTCGGGAATGAGCAGTTCTTC
.,.,TRBJ1-4,TRBV15,CATCGTVNEKLFF,TGTGCCACCTGTGGGACCGTTAATGAAAAACTGTTTTTT
.,.,TRBJ2-2,TRBV2,CASSEGGPNTGELFF,TGTGCCAGCAGTGAGGGTGGACCGAACACCGGGGAGCTGTTTTTT
.,.,TRBJ2-3,TRBV4-3,CASSQVTASTDTQYF,TGCGCCAGCAGCCAAGTTACCGCCAGCACAGATACGCAGTATTTT
.,.,TRBJ1-2,TRBV20-1,CSAPQESELGYGYTF,TGCAGTGCTCCCCAAGAGAGTGAATTAGGCTATGGCTACACCTTC
.,.,TRBJ2-1,TRBV9,CASSVDWTVAYNEQFF,TGTGCCAGCAGCGTAGACTGGACAGTGGCCTACAATGAGCAGTTCTTC
.,.,TRBJ2-1,TRBV18,CASSPSGTNNEQFF,TGTGCCAGCTCACCTTCGGGTACTAACAATGAGCAGTTCTTC
once,TRBD1,TRBJ1-6,TRBV3-1,CASSQETGRRDSPLHF,TGTGCCAGCAGCCAAGAGACAGGGAGGAGGGATTCACCCCTCCACTTT
.,.,TRBJ2-7,TRBV2,CASSDVVSYEQYF,TGTGCCAGCAGTGATGTCGTCTCCTACGAGCAGTACTTC
.,.,TRBJ2-1,TRBV11-2,CASSLKTHGEQFF,TGTGCCAGCAGCTTAAAGACCCATGGTGAGCAGTTCTTC
.,TRBD2,TRBJ2-3,TRBV9,CASSPSGGAGDTQYF,TGTGCCAGCAGCCCGAGCGGGGGGGCAGGAGATACGCAGTATTTT
.,.,TRBJ2-7,TRBV29-1,CSVEGGESYEQYF,TGCAGCGTTGAAGGAGGGGAATCCTACGAGCAGTACTTC
.,.,TRBJ1-1,TRBV29-1,CSVVPVNTEAFF,TGCAGCGTTGTTCCGGTTAACACTGAAGCTTTCTTT
.,.,TRBJ1-6,TRBV9,CASSGLGDWVNSPLHF,TGTGCCAGCAGTGGATTGGGGGATTGGGTTAATTCACCCCTCCACTTT
.,.,TRBJ2-1,TRBV5-4,CASSLAGSEQFF,TGTGCCAGCAGCTTGGCGGGGAGTGAGCAGTTCTTC
few,.,TRBJ2-7,TRBV11-2,CASSLLDPYEQYF,TGTGCCAGCAGCTTACTAGACCCCTACGAGCAGTACTTC
.,TRBD1,TRBJ2-7,TRBV7-9,CASSLPGQGFYEQYF,TGTGCCAGCAGCTTACCGGGACAGGGGTTCTACGAGCAGTACTTC
few,TRBD1,TRBJ2-7,TRBV2,CASSTGPYEQYF,TGTGCCAGCTCGACAGGGCCTTACGAGCAGTACTTC
.,.,TRBJ1-2,TRBV29-1,CSAGSVYGYTF,TGCAGCGCCGGCAGCGTCTATGGCTACACCTTC
few,.,TRBJ2-7,TRBV5-6,CASSLEGSYEQYF,TGTGCCAGCAGCTTGGAGGGGAGCTACGAGCAGTACTTC
.,.,TRBJ2-1,TRBV9,CASSVSGSSYNEQFF,TGTGCCAGCAGCGTGTCAGGGAGCTCCTACAATGAGCAGTTCTTC
.,.,TRBJ2-7,TRBV29-1,CSVITGLSYEQYF,TGCAGCGTAATAACAGGGCTCTCCTACGAGCAGTACTTC
.,.,TRBJ2-7,TRBV7-9,CASSLGPVKSGAYEQYF,TGTGCCAGCAGCTTAGGGCCTGTTAAATCCGGGGCCTACGAGCAGTACTTC
.,.,TRBJ1-6,TRBV4-1,CASSQVPGGSGGGSPLHF,TGCGCCAGCAGCCAAGTCCCCGGAGGATCGGGAGGCGGTTCACCCCTCCACTTT
.,.,TRBJ1-2,TRBV2,CASRSYGYTF,TGTGCCAGCAGAAGTTATGGCTACACCTTC
few,.,TRBJ2-5,TRBV7-9,CASSPPGGETQYF,TGTGCCAGCAGCCCCCCGGGGGGCGAGACCCAGTACTTC
.,.,TRBJ1-1,TRBV19,CASSIDGIMNTEAFF,TGTGCCAGTAGTATAGACGGCATAATGAACACTGAAGCTTTCTTT
.,.,TRBJ1-1,TRBV19,CGAGHAEAFF,TGTGGGGCAGGGCACGCTGAAGCTTTCTTT
few,.,TRBJ1-1,TRBV12-3/TRBV12-4,CASSSSDSNTEAFF,TGTGCCAGCAGCAGCTCGGATTCGAACACTGAAGCTTTCTTT
.,.,TRBJ2-7,TRBV11-2,CASSAHRNEQYF,TGTGCCAGCAGCGCCCACAGGAACGAGCAGTACTTC
.,.,TRBJ1-5,TRBV9,CASSVDGESNQPQHF,TGTGCCAGCAGCGTGGACGGGGAAAGCAATCAGCCCCAGCATTTT
once,TRBD1,TRBJ2-7,TRBV12-3/TRBV12-4,CASRPGTGLSYEQYF,TGTGCCAGCCGTCCCGGGACAGGGTTGTCCTACGAGCAGTACTTC
.,.,TRBJ1-2,TRBV29-1,CSVEDPRQPNYGYTF,TGCAGCGTTGAAGATCCAAGGCAGCCTAACTATGGCTACACCTTC
.,.,TRBJ1-1,TRBV29-1,CSVDTSTGTTSSAEAFF,TGCAGCGTTGATACAAGTACCGGGACCACTTCGTCCGCTGAAGCTTTCTTT
.,.,TRBJ2-1,TRBV7-9,CASSMGYNEQFF,TGTGCCAGCAGCATGGGATACAATGAGCAGTTCTTC
.,.,TRBJ2-7,TRBV11-2,CASSLDFGSYEQYF,TGTGCCAGCAGCTTGGATTTTGGCAGCTACGAGCAGTACTTC
.,.,TRBJ2-5,TRBV2,CASSAPLTVLDETQYF,TGTGCCAGCAGTGCCCCATTGACAGTCCTCGACGAGACCCAGTACTTC
.,TRBD1,TRBJ1-2,TRBV9,CASTGTGTYGYTF,TGTGCCAGCACCGGGACAGGGACCTATGGCTACACCTTC
.,TRBD1,TRBJ2-1,TRBV9,CASSATGQGAFNEQFF,TGTGCCAGCAGCGCAACAGGACAGGGGGCGTTCAATGAGCAGTTCTTC
.,.,TRBJ1-1,TRBV9,CASSASGGPLNTEAFF,TGTGCCAGCAGCGCGTCCGGGGGGCCCCTGAACACTGAAGCTTTCTTT
.,.,TRBJ2-7,TRBV6-6,CASAPRPHEQYF,TGTGCCAGCGCCCCTCGACCGCACGAGCAGTACTTC
once,.,TRBJ2-7,TRBV4-1,CASSQSGEHEQYF,TGCGCCAGCAGCCAATCAGGGGAACACGAGCAGTACTTC
.,.,TRBJ1-2,TRBV12-3/TRBV12-4,CASSLTHNYGYTF,TGTGCCAGCAGCCTGACCCATAACTATGGCTACACCTTC
.,.,TRBJ2-5,TRBV12-3/TRBV12-4,CASSSGPQETQYF,TGTGCCAGCAGTTCCGGGCCTCAAGAGACCCAGTACTTC
.,.,TRBJ2-5,TRBV5-1,CASSAEGPETQYF,TGCGCCAGCAGCGCGGAGGGTCCGGAGACCCAGTACTTC
.,.,TRBJ2-2,TRBV6-2/TRBV6-3,CASSYWAGELFF,TGTGCCAGCAGTTACTGGGCCGGGGAGCTGTTTTTT
.,.,TRBJ1-4,TRBV24-1,CATSDSQGKLFF,TGTGCCACCAGTGACTCGCAGGGGAAACTGTTTTTT